These 12 T cell receptor beta chains were all obtained from the same sample, sequenced in a study of shared clonotypes between healthy human individuals (dated by TCRdb to the early 2020s). The library was prepared using the immunoSEQ multiplex PCR assay. What TCRdb holds here is the immuneACCESS table cut down to in-frame rearrangements. Part of the clones is not present; checked against another copy, under half of the missing clones reflect an unresolved V gene, and the others are unexplained. This sample has 2 million to 3 million clones in its table, and approximately 93% of those were observed once. The ten largest clones represent more than 0.35% of the sample. The sequenced material came from naive CD4+ T cells from PBMCs. Taken with the paper, the label for cell subset or site translates to: CD45RA+ positively selected. Every receptor here comes from a man younger than 35 in good health. Some clones in this sample may be carry-over from other donors' samples.

This chain uses TRBV5-4 with TRBJ1-1; D ambiguous. CDR3 length: 14 amino acids. Deletions cut 4 bases from V and 5 bases from J, with 15 bases between. Germline CDR1 is SGHNT and CDR2 is YYREEE (reference sequence). CDR3 sequence: CASSQDGLTTEAFF. The CDR3 DNA follows: TGTGCCAGCAGCCAAGATGGGTTAACGACTGAAGCTTTCTTT.

The chain employs TRBV7-2 and TRBJ2-2; D remains ambiguous. The CDR3 runs to 15 residues. Trimming removed 1 base from V and 4 bases from J, with 10 bases in between. CDR1 is SGHTA, CDR2 FQGNSA, per germline. The CDR3 region is CASSLGGPGTGELFF. The CDR3 DNA is TGTGCCAGCAGCTTAGGTGGGCCAGGCACCGGGGAGCTGTTTTTT.

The chain joins TRBV29-1 to TRBJ2-1, with D perhaps assigned TRBD1 or TRBD2 (5 bases each). Germline loops: CDR1 SQVTM, CDR2 ANQGSEA. Trimming cost V 3 bases and J 6 bases, with 12 bases left between them. The CDR3 consists of 13 residues. This CDR3 reads CSVERDAPNEQFF. CDR3 coding DNA: TGCAGCGTTGAGAGGGACGCACCCAATGAGCAGTTCTTC.

CDR3 loop: CASSLAGQGWTEAFF. CDR3 coding DNA: TGCGCCAGCAGCTTGGCCGGGCAGGGGTGGACTGAAGCTTTCTTT. This chain uses TRBV5-1 with TRBJ1-1, with D possibly being TRBD1 (6 bases). Germline assignment: CDR1 SGHRS and CDR2 YFSETQ. The ends were cut back, 0 bases at V and 5 bases at J, with 14 bases in the middle. The CDR3 has 15 amino acids. The entire variable domain, with the rest obtained from reference TRBV5-1 and TRBJ1-1, is as follows: KAGVTQTPRYLIKTRGQQVTLSCSPISGHRSVSWYQQTPGQGLQFLFEYFSETQRNKGNFPGRFSGRQFSNSRSEMNVSTLELGDSALYLCASSLAGQGWTEAFFGQGTRLTVV.

The chain uses TRBV9 and TRBJ2-3; D remains ambiguous. V gave up 5 bases and J gave up 5 bases, with 3 bases separating them. The CDR3 loop spans 10 amino acids. Germline CDR1 reads SGDLS; CDR2 reads YYNGEE. CDR3 sequence reads: CASRGDTQYF. The CDR3 DNA is TGTGCCAGCAGAGGAGATACGCAGTATTTT.

This chain uses TRBV28 with TRBJ2-7, with TRBD1 identical over 9 bases. The CDR3 sequence is 14 residues long. V shed 5 bases, J shed 5 bases, and the junction held 7 bases outside the gene matches. Germline values: CDR1 MDHEN, CDR2 SYDVKM. CDR3 protein: CASSAPQGANEQYF. The CDR3 region has the DNA TGTGCCAGCAGTGCACCACAGGGGGCGAACGAGCAGTACTTC.

This chain uses TRBV7-2 with TRBJ2-1, with 12 bases that match TRBD2. Germline assignment: CDR1 SGHTA and CDR2 FQGNSA. CDR3 length: 15 amino acids. The ends lost 4 bases at V and 9 bases at J; junction bases unmatched: 7. The CDR3 DNA reads TGTGCCAGCAGCTCTAGCGGGAGGGGTCTTGGTGAGCAGTTCTTC. As protein: CASSSSGRGLGEQFF.

The chain has TRBV6-1 and TRBJ1-2; possible D gene TRBD1, 6 bases. In germline, CDR1 is MNHNS, CDR2 SASEGT. V was clipped by 5 bases and J by 7 bases, with 20 bases between them. This CDR3 spans 15 amino acids. Written as DNA, the CDR3 is TGTGCCAGCAGTCCGGACCCCGGGGGCGCGGGTGGCTACACCTTC. This codes for CASSPDPGGAGGYTF.

This rearrangement joins TRBV7-2 to TRBJ2-3; 7 bases agree with TRBD2. Unmatched junction bases numbered 8, after V lost 3 bases and J lost 2 bases. The length of the CDR3 is 16 residues. Germline values: CDR1 SGHTA, CDR2 FQGNSA. This CDR3 is CASSLAGLQNTDTQYF. In DNA, the CDR3 is TGTGCCAGCAGCTTGGCGGGACTACAGAACACAGATACGCAGTATTTT.

This rearrangement joins TRBV5-3 to TRBJ2-7; the D gene is possibly TRBD2 (5 bases). Being an ORF, TRBV5-3 has a function that is uncertain. The CDR3 runs 11 residues. V lost 5 bases and J 7 bases, leaving 10 bases between the germline ends. The DNA for the CDR3 is TGTGCCAGAAGTTTCAGAGGGGAGCAGTACTTC. This gives the protein CARSFRGEQYF.

The rearrangement links TRBV7-9 to TRBJ2-7; 11 nucleotides agree with TRBD2. J was trimmed by 4 bases and V by 4 bases; bases with no gene match: 9. This CDR3 contains 16 residues. The germline CDR1 and CDR2 sequences are SEHNR and FQNEAQ (reference sequence). Here the CDR3 reads CASSSPGTSGKYEQYF. CDR3 coding DNA: TGTGCCAGCAGCTCGCCGGGGACTAGCGGAAAGTACGAGCAGTACTTC.

This chain uses TRBV19 with TRBJ1-3; a weak D match, TRBD1 (5 bases). Trimming took 2 bases from V and 0 from J, leaving 11 bases between them. Germline values: CDR1 LNHDA, CDR2 SQIVND (reference sequence). The CDR3 is 16 residues long. CDR3 residues: CASSIRGLSSGNTIYF. The CDR3 nucleotides read TGTGCCAGTAGTATAAGGGGCCTCAGCTCTGGAAACACCATATATTTT.